This paragraph covers one T cell receptor beta chain sequence. Its matching antigen is unknown. V gave up 4 bases and J gave up 2 bases, with 30 bases separating them. Germline V gene sequence: CDR1 ENHRY, CDR2 SYGVKD. The length of the CDR3 is 20 residues. Original processing notes: ImmunoSEQ output held junction-only sequences without quality scores, so filtering differed. Assay used: immunoSEQ multiplex PCR; TCRdb lists only in-frame clones, some missing. V, J and clone size were drawn from that table, and D and trimming were deduced from the DNA. The sample contains a few million clones, less than 95% of which appear only once. The data were obtained in a study of shared clonotypes between healthy human individuals. Study-wide points: Among non-shared clonotypes, generation probabilities were lower than among those shared by all four donors.

The chain joins TRBV10-3 to TRBJ2-7; D might be TRBD1 or TRBD2, each matching 6 bases. This clonotype was sampled from a man younger than 30 in good health. Some clones in this sample may be carry-over from other donors' samples. The source material was naive CD4+ T cells from PBMCs. Subset: CD45RA+ positively selected. In nucleotides, the CDR3 is TGTGCCATCAGTGGGATGACGGGGGCCGTAGACTCAGACTCCCCCTACGAGCAGTACTTC. Protein sequence: CAISGMTGAVDSDSPYEQYF.